Listed here is a single TCR beta chain. The antigen it recognizes is unknown. There are no base qualities to consult, and no much larger clone falls within one base. These data belong to a study of OX40 agonist ivuxolimab in advanced cancers. Background for the entire study: Ivuxolimab was a fully human IgG2 agonistic monoclonal antibody targeting the costimulatory receptor OX40 (CD134). Partial responses occurred in three dose-escalation patients, of whom one had hepatocellular carcinoma and two had cutaneous melanoma. Of the approximately 53 patients in dose escalation, some 19 had hepatocellular carcinoma, around 15 had melanoma, 9 had renal cell carcinoma and 9 had head and neck cancer. In the dose-escalation cohort, approximately 83% of patients were male, and the mean age was 60 years with a range of about 20 to 79. Intravenous ivuxolimab was administered to patients every 2 weeks at six dose levels: 0.01, 0.1, 0.3, 1.5, 3 and 10 mg/kg. The purpose of peripheral TCRbeta sequencing was to test whether ivuxolimab changed TCR sequence diversity and led to clonal T-cell expansion. Prior anti-PD-1, anti-PD-L1 or anti-CTLA-4 therapy was permitted, and checkpoint inhibitors had been received by under 50% of dose-escalation patients. The paper reports the monotherapy dose-escalation portion (N of about 54 patients) of the phase I ivuxolimab trial. The full study reports these points: In partial responders in the 0.1-3.0 mg/kg groups, normalized peripheral clonal expansion was found to be among the lowest, especially among CD8+ T cells. After ivuxolimab, CD8+ T cells had more expanded clones than CD4+ T cells on average. At doses of 0.1 to 3.0 mg/kg, clonal expansion of both CD4+ and CD8+ T cells in blood was seen between baseline and week 6. Which antigens the clonally expanded peripheral T cells were specific for was not determined. Low levels of normalized T-cell clonal expansion were also seen in some patients who did not respond.

The trial excluded patients who had a history of autoimmune disease or who were on systemic immunosuppression. Peripheral blood for TCR sequencing was collected from all dose cohorts at baseline, on cycle 4 day 1, and on cycle 7 day 1. The samples were drawn from a first-in-human, open-label, multicenter phase I dose-escalation trial of ivuxolimab. Adults with locally advanced or metastatic melanoma, renal cell carcinoma, hepatocellular carcinoma or head and neck squamous cell carcinoma were enrolled in the trial. CD4+ and CD8+ T cells were sorted separately from peripheral blood before TCR sequencing. To sequence the TCRbeta CDR3 region, genomic DNA was isolated from the sorted cells. The immunoSEQ Assay was used to sequence the TCRbeta CDR3 regions. The immuneACCESS repertoire file appears here via TCRdb, limited to in-frame rearrangements. These files lack a portion of the clones; in checked studies, under half of the deficit traces to unresolved V genes, and the cause of the others is not known. This sample comprises 55,000 to 75,000 clones, 80% to 90% of them detected only once. The ten largest clones represent approximately 0.75% of the sample.

The source was CD4+ or CD8+ T cells sorted from blood, collected in a trial of the OX40 agonist ivuxolimab. The source is an adult with an advanced solid tumor such as melanoma, head and neck, liver or kidney cancer.

CDR3 region: CASSLRLGIDTQYF. The nucleotides are TGTGCCAGCAGCCTCCGACTGGGTATAGATACGCAGTATTTT. The V and J segments used are TRBV14 and TRBJ2-3; too little of a D gene remains to name it. The germline V gene sets CDR1 to SGHDN and CDR2 to FVKESK. The CDR3 sequence holds 14 residues, the cysteine and phenylalanine included. Only the CDR3 part of the read is kept: 42 bases, read in frame from the first base. A distance of 13 bases separates the germline ends of V and J, which lose 4 bases and 5 bases respectively.